The rows below give T cell receptor beta chains drawn from one sample of a study of cytomegalovirus exposure and HLA in healthy donors. Sequencing was performed with immunoSEQ multiplex PCR; in TCRdb, only in-frame clones are kept and a portion is missing. Here the sample spans 150,000 to 200,000 clones, around 80% being singletons. Sample: PBMCs. The origin of the receptors is a male donor in good health and CMV-seronegative. CDR3s include the opening cysteine and the closing phenylalanine or tryptophan. Clone size is stated in some rows and not others, as once, few, many or a class when expanded.

TRBV11-1	TRBJ1-4	few	CASSLRQAGTVGEKLFF
TRBV9	TRBJ1-1	few	CASSINLNTEAFF
TRBV2	TRBJ2-3	.	CASSKDSLLRTDTQYF
TRBV9	TRBJ2-1	.	CASSVGTGQVYNEQFF
TRBV6-6	TRBJ1-2	.	CASTAGVYGNTF
TRBV2	TRBJ2-1	once	CASRTGEVSYNEQFF
TRBV9	TRBJ2-1	once	CASSAQGGPYNEQFF
TRBV7-3	TRBJ1-2	.	CASSLEGVGVGYTF
TRBV7-6	TRBJ2-7	.	CASSLDQRDFPSYEQYF
TRBV6-5	TRBJ2-5	.	CASLTEKETQYF
TRBV10-2	TRBJ2-1	once	CASGREQFF
TRBV14	TRBJ2-1	.	CASSPSIGTTNNEQFF
TRBV6-5	TRBJ1-1	few	CASSYSIADMNTEAFF
TRBV7-9	TRBJ1-6	few	CASSFGESPLHF
TRBV19	TRBJ2-5	.	CASSRAYQETQYF
TRBV6-1	TRBJ1-2	few	CASSDLPDIYGYTF
TRBV27	TRBJ2-1	.	CASRTGGVNNEQFF
TRBV7-9	TRBJ2-3	.	CASSTGLAGLRTDTQYF
TRBV4-1	TRBJ1-2	.	CASSRGDSVDYGYTF
TRBV5-4	TRBJ2-7	.	CASSRTGENSYEQYF
TRBV6-5	TRBJ1-2	.	CASSQTANYGYTF
TRBV28	TRBJ2-3	.	CASSYRTSGPSTDTQYF
TRBV6-6	TRBJ2-3	.	CASAPGGHTQYF
TRBV10-3	TRBJ2-7	.	CAISPTGRHEQYF
TRBV6-5	TRBJ2-7	.	CASSYSARGNYEQYF
TRBV4-3	TRBJ2-7	.	CASSQSRTTYEQYF